This T cell receptor beta chain was sequenced for a study of radiotherapy plus CTLA-4 blockade in lung cancer. This clone has more than one count but fewer than ten. Measured with immunoSEQ multiplex PCR; TCRdb has only the in-frame clones, and not every one. The sample contains 56,000 or so clones, more than 60% of which appear only once. The length of the CDR3 is 15 residues. Trimming took off 8 bases at V and 0 bases at J, with 14 bases between the two ends. The germline V gene has CDR1 LNHDA and CDR2 SQIVND (reference sequence). The sequence was collected from a human donor with non-small cell lung cancer who had a complete response to radiotherapy plus ipilimumab. The sample here was peripheral blood, taken from a patient treated with radiotherapy plus ipilimumab. The V gene is TRBV19, the J gene TRBJ1-5, with D possibly being TRBD1 (6 bases). In DNA form, the CDR3 reads TGTGCCAGTCAGGGGCGCGCCACTAGCAATCAGCCCCAGCATTTT. Protein: CASQGRATSNQPQHF. Full variable domain (outside the CDR3, taken from reference TRBV19 and TRBJ1-5): DGGITQSPKYLFRKEGQNVTLSCEQNLNHDAMYWYRQDPGQGLRLIYYSQIVNDFQKGDIAEGYSVSREKKESFPLTVTSAQKNPTAFYLCASQGRATSNQPQHFGDGTRLSIL.